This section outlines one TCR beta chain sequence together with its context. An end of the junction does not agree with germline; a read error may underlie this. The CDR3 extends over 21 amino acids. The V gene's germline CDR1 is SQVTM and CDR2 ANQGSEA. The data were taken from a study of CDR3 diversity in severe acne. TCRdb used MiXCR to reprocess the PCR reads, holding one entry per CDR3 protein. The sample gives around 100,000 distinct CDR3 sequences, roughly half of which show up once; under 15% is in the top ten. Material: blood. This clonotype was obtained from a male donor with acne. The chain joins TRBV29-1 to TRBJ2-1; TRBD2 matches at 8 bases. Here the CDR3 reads CSVGDMGTSGRILNSYNERFF. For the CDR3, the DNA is TGCAGCGTTGGAGACATGGGGACAAGCGGGAGAATATTGAACTCCTACAATGAGCGGTTCTTC.